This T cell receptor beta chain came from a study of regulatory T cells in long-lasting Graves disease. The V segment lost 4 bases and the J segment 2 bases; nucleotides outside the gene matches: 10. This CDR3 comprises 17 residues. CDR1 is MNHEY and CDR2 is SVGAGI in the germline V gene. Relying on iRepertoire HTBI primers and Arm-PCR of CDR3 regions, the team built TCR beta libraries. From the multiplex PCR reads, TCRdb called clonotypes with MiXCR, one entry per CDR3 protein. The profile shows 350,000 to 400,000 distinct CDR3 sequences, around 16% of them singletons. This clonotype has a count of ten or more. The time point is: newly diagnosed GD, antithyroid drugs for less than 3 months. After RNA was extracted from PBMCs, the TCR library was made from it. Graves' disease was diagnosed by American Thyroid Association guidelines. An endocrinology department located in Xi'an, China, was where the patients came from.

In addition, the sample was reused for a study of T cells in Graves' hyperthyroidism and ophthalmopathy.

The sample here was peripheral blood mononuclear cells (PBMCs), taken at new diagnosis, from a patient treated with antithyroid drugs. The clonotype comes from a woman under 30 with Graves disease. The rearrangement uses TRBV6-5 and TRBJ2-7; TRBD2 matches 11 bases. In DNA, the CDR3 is TGTGCCAGCAGTTCCTACACTAGCGGGGGCGAGACCTACGAGCAGTACTTC. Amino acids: CASSSYTSGGETYEQYF.